Listed below are T cell receptor beta chains from one sample, sequenced in a study of T cell repertoires in cytomegalovirus infection. MiXCR, applied by TCRdb to the reads, yields one record per CDR3 protein. This sample yields about 480,000 distinct CDR3 sequences, of which around 35% are seen a single time; about 17% belongs to the top ten. No cognate antigen is known for these TCRs. Specimen: cultured PBMCs, collected from culture after CMV antigen stimulation. All receptors derive from a human donor in good health (CMV status not recorded). Some clones in this sample may be carry-over from other donors' samples. Each CDR3 is given with its conserved first and last residue. The order of the fields is CDR3 length, J gene, V gene, clone size, D gene, CDR3 DNA, CDR3 protein. A D gene is named only where the DNA matches it firmly. Rows give clone size only sometimes, using once, few, many, or a class for an expanded clone.

>13|TRBJ1-1|TRBV7-3|.|.
TGTGCCAGCAGCCCCTTCCTCGCCACTGAAGCTTTCTTT
CASSPFLATEAFF
>16|TRBJ1-1|TRBV11-2|.|.
TGTGCCAGCAGCGGGGGACTCAACGGACTGAACACTGAAGCTTTCTTT
CASSGGLNGLNTEAFF
>15|TRBJ2-1|TRBV20-1|.|.
TGCAGTGCTAGAGGCCTGACTGGAACCTACAATGAGCAGTTCTTC
CSARGLTGTYNEQFF
>18|TRBJ1-4|TRBV4-2|few|.
TGTGCCAGCAGCCAAGTTTTAGACAGCGATACAACTAATGAAAAACTGTTTTTT
CASSQVLDSDTTNEKLFF
>13|TRBJ2-1|TRBV5-1|.|.
TGCGCCAGCAGCTTGAACTCCAACAATGAGCAGTTCTTC
CASSLNSNNEQFF
>14|TRBJ2-5|TRBV7-7|.|.
TGTGCCAGCAGCCCGGGTAGGAACGGGGAGACCCAGTACTTC
CASSPGRNGETQYF
>15|TRBJ2-1|TRBV11-3|.|.
TGTGCCAGCAGCTTAGACAGGGTAACCTACAATGAGCAGTTCTTC
CASSLDRVTYNEQFF
>15|TRBJ2-2|TRBV11-2|few|.
TGTGCCAGCAGCTTAGAGGGGTATCGCGCCGGGGAGCTGTTTTTT
CASSLEGYRAGELFF
>14|TRBJ2-3|TRBV24-1|.|.
TGTGCCACCAGTGATGGACTACGGCGGGATACGCAGTATTTT
CATSDGLRRDTQYF
>16|TRBJ2-1|TRBV6-2/TRBV6-3|.|TRBD2
TGTGCCACCAAACTCAGCGGGACCGGACCCTACAATGAGCAGTTCTTC
CATKLSGTGPYNEQFF
>16|TRBJ2-2|TRBV5-4|few|.
TGTGCCAGCAGAGTTTCCGACAAGGCGAACACCGGGGAGCTGTTTTTT
CASRVSDKANTGELFF
>14|TRBJ2-1|TRBV10-3|few|.
TGTGCCATCAGTGGAGGGACTTCGGGTGATGAGCAGTTCTTC
CAISGGTSGDEQFF
>16|TRBJ2-2|TRBV12-3/TRBV12-4|many|.
TGTGCCAGCGCCCCTGTAGGGCTTGTGAGCACCGGGGAGCTGTTTTTT
CASAPVGLVSTGELFF
>14|TRBJ2-3|TRBV20-1|few|.
TGCAGTGCTACAGACCCCCGCAGCACAGATACGCAGTATTTT
CSATDPRSTDTQYF
>20|TRBJ2-1|TRBV6-1|few|TRBD2
TGTGCCAGCAGTGACGCCGGGACTAGCGGGATCTGGGGCACCTACAATGAGCAGTTCTTC
CASSDAGTSGIWGTYNEQFF
>14|TRBJ1-6|TRBV7-2|many|TRBD1
TGTGCCAGCAGCGAGGGGACAGCCAATTCACCCCTCCACTTT
CASSEGTANSPLHF
>16|TRBJ2-2|TRBV12-3/TRBV12-4|.|.
TGTGCCAGCAGTTTCCTGGGCGACCTGAACACCGGGGAGCTGTTTTTT
CASSFLGDLNTGELFF
>15|TRBJ1-2|TRBV7-9|many|.
TGTGCCAGCAGCTTATGGGCAGGGGCTAACTATGGCTACACCTTC
CASSLWAGANYGYTF
>13|TRBJ1-4|TRBV7-2|few|.
TGTGCCAGCAGCTTATTCGCGGGTGAAAAACTGTTTTTT
CASSLFAGEKLFF
>17|TRBJ2-1|TRBV19|.|.
TGTGCCAGTAGTATAGAGGTGGCGGGCACTTATTACAATGAGCAGTTCTTC
CASSIEVAGTYYNEQFF
>18|TRBJ2-5|TRBV7-8|.|TRBD2
TGTGCCAGCAGCTTAAACGCGGGAGGGCCTGTATCTTTTGAGACCCAGTACTTC
CASSLNAGGPVSFETQYF
>15|TRBJ2-2|TRBV7-2|many|TRBD2
TGTGCCAGCAGCGGGGGACTAGCGGGCACCGGGGAGCTGTTTTTT
CASSGGLAGTGELFF
>14|TRBJ2-3|TRBV19|.|TRBD2
TGTGCCAGTAGGACTAGCGGGGTTCCAGATACGCAGTATTTT
CASRTSGVPDTQYF
>13|TRBJ1-2|TRBV4-1|.|.
TGCGCCAGCAGCCAAGTGGATTTTTATGGCTACACCTTC
CASSQVDFYGYTF
>16|TRBJ1-6|TRBV28|.|.
TGTGCCAGCAGCAGCCCCGGGACCAACTATAATTCACCCCTCCACTTT
CASSSPGTNYNSPLHF
>14|TRBJ1-2|TRBV12-3/TRBV12-4|.|.
TGTGCCAGCAGCCAACTTGCTAGGGCGGGCGGCTACACCTTC
CASSQLARAGGYTF
>14|TRBJ2-2|TRBV12-3/TRBV12-4|.|.
TGTGCCAGCACCTTAAATCGCATCGCCGGGGAGCTGTTTTTT
CASTLNRIAGELFF
>15|TRBJ1-4|TRBV6-1|.|TRBD1
TGTGCCAGCAGTACCATGGGACAGACATATGAAAAACTGTTTTTT
CASSTMGQTYEKLFF
>18|TRBJ1-1|TRBV7-4|few|TRBD1
TGTGCCAGCAGGACCGGGACAGGTGGAATTCCGAAGAACACTGAAGCTTTCTTT
CASRTGTGGIPKNTEAFF
>14|TRBJ1-1|TRBV29-1|.|.
TGCAGCGTTGAGTCCCTCTCGGCGCGCACTGAAGCTTTCTTT
CSVESLSARTEAFF
>12|TRBJ1-2|TRBV9|.|.
TGTGCCAGCAGCGACTCGGTCTATGGCTACACCTTC
CASSDSVYGYTF
>13|TRBJ1-1|TRBV10-2|.|TRBD1
TGCGCCAGCAGAGAACAGGGGGCAGGGTCAGCTTTCTTT
CASREQGAGSAFF
>12|TRBJ2-4|TRBV11-3|.|.
TGTGCCAGCAGCTCATCAGGGGAGATTCAGTACTTC
CASSSSGEIQYF
>17|TRBJ2-5|TRBV11-1|few|TRBD2
TGTGCCAGCAGCGATTGGACTAGCGACAACGGTCGGGAGACCCAGTACTTC
CASSDWTSDNGRETQYF
>12|TRBJ2-5|TRBV6-6|.|TRBD2
TGTGCCAGCAGAACTTTAGGGAGGGCCCAGTACTTC
CASRTLGRAQYF
>16|TRBJ1-1|TRBV27|.|TRBD1
TGTGCCAGCAGTAAACCGTCGGGACAGGGGGACACTGAAGCTTTCTTT
CASSKPSGQGDTEAFF
>13|TRBJ2-7|TRBV29-1|.|TRBD1
TGCAGCGTTACCGGGACAGGGTTCTACGAGCAGTACTTC
CSVTGTGFYEQYF
>15|TRBJ1-1|TRBV11-1|few|TRBD1
TGTGCCAGCAGCTTAGCGGGGACAGGGGCCACTGAAGCTTTCTTT
CASSLAGTGATEAFF
>16|TRBJ2-1|TRBV6-2/TRBV6-3|few|TRBD2
TGTGCCAGCAGTTACTCCGGGACTAGCGATCTCAATGAGCAGTTCTTC
CASSYSGTSDLNEQFF
>17|TRBJ1-5|TRBV7-9|.|TRBD1
TGTGCCAGCAGCTTGGGTCCGCAGGGGGCGAACAATCAGCCCCAGCATTTT
CASSLGPQGANNQPQHF
>12|TRBJ1-1|TRBV11-2|.|.
TGTGCCAGCACGGACAGCGGCACTGAAGCTTTCTTT
CASTDSGTEAFF
>15|TRBJ2-2|TRBV12-3/TRBV12-4|.|.
TGTGCCAGCAGTTTTTGGCGGGTGTGGACCGGGGAGCTGTTTTTT
CASSFWRVWTGELFF
>14|TRBJ1-1|TRBV7-2|.|.
TGTGCCAGCAACACCGTGGTAGGGTCTCGTGAAGCTTTCTTT
CASNTVVGSREAFF
>15|TRBJ2-3|TRBV28|many|.
TGTGCCAGCAGTTTAGGACAGTTGTGGACAGATACGCAGTATTTT
CASSLGQLWTDTQYF
>15|TRBJ2-7|TRBV19|once|TRBD2
TGTGCCAGTAGTCCCCGGTCTAGCGGGAACTACGAGCAGTACTTC
CASSPRSSGNYEQYF
>11|TRBJ2-1|TRBV20-1|.|.
TGCAGTGCCAGGGCTCGGAATGAGCAGTTCTTC
CSARARNEQFF
>17|TRBJ2-1|TRBV12-3/TRBV12-4|.|TRBD2
TGTGCCAGCAGTTGGGGGACTAGCGAAAGCTCCTACAATGAGCAGTTCTTC
CASSWGTSESSYNEQFF
>15|TRBJ2-1|TRBV9|.|.
TGTGCCAGCAGCGTATGGGAAAGTCCCTACAATGAGCAGTTCTTC
CASSVWESPYNEQFF
>16|TRBJ2-2|TRBV7-2|many|TRBD1
TGTGCCAGCAGCCCGCCAGGGGGAAGGAGAGCCGGGGAGCTGTTTTTT
CASSPPGGRRAGELFF
>14|TRBJ2-1|TRBV15|few|.
TGTGCCACCAGCAGAGATCTAGGGGCAGGTGAGCAGTTCTTC
CATSRDLGAGEQFF
>12|TRBJ2-3|TRBV6-2/TRBV6-3|.|.
TGTGCCAGCAGTTACAGTTTCGATACGCAGTATTTT
CASSYSFDTQYF
>12|TRBJ2-4|TRBV13|few|.
TGTGCCAGCAGCGGGGGGGCCAACATTCAGTACTTC
CASSGGANIQYF